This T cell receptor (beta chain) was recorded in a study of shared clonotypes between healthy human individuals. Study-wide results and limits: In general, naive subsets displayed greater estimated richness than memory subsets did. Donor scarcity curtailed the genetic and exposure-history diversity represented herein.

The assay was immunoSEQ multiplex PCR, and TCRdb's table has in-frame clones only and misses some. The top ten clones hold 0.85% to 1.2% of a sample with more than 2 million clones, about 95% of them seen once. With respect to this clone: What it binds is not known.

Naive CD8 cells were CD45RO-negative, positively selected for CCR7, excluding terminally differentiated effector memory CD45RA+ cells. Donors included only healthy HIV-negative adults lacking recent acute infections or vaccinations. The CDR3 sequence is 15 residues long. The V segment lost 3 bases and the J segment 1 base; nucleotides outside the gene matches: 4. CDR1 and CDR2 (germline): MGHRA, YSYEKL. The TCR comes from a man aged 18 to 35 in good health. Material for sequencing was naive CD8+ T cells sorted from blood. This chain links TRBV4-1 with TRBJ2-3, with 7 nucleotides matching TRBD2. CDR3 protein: CASSHFAGGTDTQYF. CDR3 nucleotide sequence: TGCGCCAGCAGCCACTTTGCGGGGGGCACAGATACGCAGTATTTT.